Listed below are T cell receptor beta chains from one sample, sequenced in a study of molecular identifiers for immune sequencing clone quantification. Each CDR3 protein gets one entry after TCRdb re-called the PCR reads with MiXCR. The sample has over 600,000 distinct CDR3 sequences, about 20% seen once. The source material was naive CD8+ T cells from blood, with Jurkat cell RNA spiked in. These receptors originate from a human donor in good health. Some libraries in this study had Jurkat cell RNA spiked in. Each CDR3 is given with its conserved first and last residue. D genes are given only for firm matches. The size entry is marked missing in some rows and otherwise reads once, few, many or a size class.

TRBJ1-2 | TRBV2 | few | . | CASSEWTSSALYGYTF
TRBJ2-3 | TRBV24-1 | many | . | CATSGLKDTQYF
TRBJ1-2 | TRBV20-1 | few | . | CSASIQEMGGDSYGYTF
TRBJ2-2 | TRBV20-1 | many | . | CSACDYNTGELFF
TRBJ1-1 | TRBV29-1 | many | TRBD1 | CSATGTGSNTEAFF
TRBJ1-1 | TRBV30 | many | . | CAWSYGDNTEAFF
TRBJ2-3 | TRBV6-6 | many | . | CASSYNQDLTDTQYF
TRBJ2-5 | TRBV7-6 | . | . | CASSREPETQCF
TRBJ1-1 | TRBV19 | many | . | CASTIIGGNTEAFF
TRBJ2-3 | TRBV9 | many | . | CASSASQEGDTQYF
TRBJ1-6 | TRBV28 | few | TRBD1 | CASSFRDRGHSPLHF
TRBJ2-1 | TRBV19 | few | . | CASSPHSNRDGVSLEQFF
TRBJ1-6 | TRBV7-9 | . | TRBD1 | CASSPDRGRIYSPLHF
TRBJ2-7 | TRBV20-1 | many | . | CSARDRALGTPEQYF
TRBJ2-3 | TRBV6-6 | few | . | CASSQPLERPTDTQYF
TRBJ1-1 | TRBV19 | . | . | CASNRENLPEAFF
TRBJ2-3 | TRBV4-3 | few | . | CASSQGPGDFTDTQYF
TRBJ2-3 | TRBV27 | many | . | CASSFGQRTDTQYF